This T cell receptor (beta chain) was identified during a study of T-cell memory formation after mild COVID-19. MiXCR, applied by TCRdb to the 5' RACE reads, yields one record per CDR3 protein. The table includes 400,000 to 450,000 distinct CDR3 sequences, about a sixth detected once. This clonotype has just a few counts. This clonotype originated in a man aged 18 to 29 who had mild COVID-19 (a few samples of this study predate the infection). Cell type and time point are not known. The sample was PBMCs or a T cell subset sorted from them (not recorded which).

The DNA for the CDR3 is TGTGCCAGCAGTCAGGCCGGGACAGAAAACTATGGCTACACCTTC. The encoded protein is CASSQAGTENYGYTF. The chain carries TRBV6-5 and TRBJ1-2, with 7 bases identical to TRBD1. V trimming: 5 bases; J trimming: 2 bases; junction bases outside the gene matches: 8. CDR1 is MNHEY, CDR2 SVGAGI, per germline. The CDR3 totals 15 residues.